What follows are 27 T cell receptor beta chains derived from one specimen sequenced in a study of long-term antiretroviral therapy in people with HIV. The authors ran the immunoSEQ assay, v3.0, at survey level. Clones were sequenced by immunoSEQ multiplex PCR, and TCRdb holds only the in-frame ones, with some missing. Altogether under 25,000 clones are present, approximately 93% being singletons, with the ten largest covering approximately 8.5%. The specimen was unsorted PBMCs, collected 7.6 years after starting antiretroviral therapy. These receptors all come from a woman aged 40 to 50 with HIV.

In its sample, this clone was seen once. The chain combines TRBV6-5 with TRBJ2-7; D may be TRBD1 (6 bases). Between the trimmed V and J ends, which lost 6 bases and 0 bases, there was a span of 15 bases. The V gene's germline CDR1 is MNHEY and CDR2 SVGAGI. The CDR3 is made up of 15 amino acids. DNA of the CDR3: TGTGCCAGCAGGCCTTTCGGGACACTCTCCTACGAGCAGTACTTC. Translated: CASRPFGTLSYEQYF.

J is TRBJ2-2 and V is TRBV11-3; 13 nucleotides line up with TRBD2. J was trimmed by 5 bases and V by 5 bases; bases with no gene match: 5. Germline CDR1 reads SGHNT; CDR2 reads YENEEA. CDR3 length: 16 residues. CDR3 DNA: TGTGCCAGCAGCGCCACTAGCGGGGGGGATACCGGGGAGCTGTTTTTT. Amino acid sequence: CASSATSGGDTGELFF. The variable domain in full, with the rest retrieved from reference TRBV11-3 and TRBJ2-2, is EAGVVQSPRYKIIEKKQPVAFWCNPISGHNTLYWYLQNLGQGPELLIRYENEEAVDDSQLPKDRFSAERLKGVDSTLKIQPAELGDSAVYLCASSATSGGDTGELFFGEGSRLTVL.

The chain employs TRBV11-2 and TRBJ2-5, with TRBD1 as a possible D gene (7 bases). The germline CDR1 and CDR2 sequences are SGHAT and FQNNGV. The CDR3 has 14 amino acids. Trimming stripped 5 bases from V and 5 bases from J, with 15 bases between. In DNA form, the CDR3 reads TGTGCCAGCAGCGGAGGAGGGGGCTTTGAGACCCAGTACTTC. Amino acids: CASSGGGGFETQYF. The complete variable domain, with remaining parts taken from reference TRBV11-2 and TRBJ2-5, reads EAGVAQSPRYKIIEKRQSVAFWCNPISGHATLYWYQQILGQGPKLLIQFQNNGVVDDSQLPKDRFSAERLKGVDSTLKIQPAKLEDSAVYLCASSGGGGFETQYFGPGTRLLVL.

The chain recombines TRBV21-1 with TRBJ2-7; TRBD1, the table's D call, lacks a check against the DNA. TRBV21-1 has pseudogene status. This CDR3 region has 17 residues. DNA of the CDR3: TGTGCCAGCAGCAAAAACATTCCGGGCCAGGGTGGGTACGAGCAGTACTTC. Residues: CASSKNIPGQGGYEQYF.

The chain carries TRBV19 and TRBJ2-7, with a possible D match to TRBD1 (5 bases). The CDR3 extends over 13 amino acids. CDR1 and CDR2 (germline): LNHDA, SQIVND (reference sequence). V was trimmed by 4 bases and J by 3 bases, leaving 10 bases between them. CDR3 region: CASSKGNRYEQYF. CDR3 in DNA: TGTGCCAGTAGTAAGGGGAATCGCTACGAGCAGTACTTC.

The chain uses TRBV5-1 and TRBJ2-5, with 10 bases that match TRBD2. The V gene end was trimmed by 0 bases and the J gene end by 7 bases; junction bases not matched to a gene: 12. Germline-derived CDR1 and CDR2 are SGHRS and YFSETQ. The CDR3 consists of 17 residues. The CDR3 protein is CASSLEASGGSGGTQYF. CDR3 DNA sequence: TGCGCCAGCAGCTTGGAGGCTAGCGGGGGTTCGGGGGGGACCCAGTACTTC.

This CDR3 is CASSGGQTNTEAFF. In DNA, the CDR3 is TGTGCCAGCAGCGGAGGACAGACGAACACTGAAGCTTTCTTT. The chain carries TRBV9 and TRBJ1-1, with D possibly being TRBD1 (6 bases). Trimming left V 3 bases short and J 1 base short, with 10 bases between. Germline assignment: CDR1 SGDLS and CDR2 YYNGEE. The CDR3 is made up of 14 amino acids.

The chain links TRBV7-2 to TRBJ2-7; 8 bases are shared with TRBD1. The CDR3 has 15 amino acids. Looked up from germline, CDR1 is SGHTA and CDR2 is FQGNSA. V lost 1 base and J lost 5; bases outside the gene matches: 7. As DNA, the CDR3 is TGTGCCAGCAGCTTAGGGTCCAGGGGGCTAGACGAGCAGTACTTC. It encodes CASSLGSRGLDEQYF. The full variable domain, its missing parts supplied by reference TRBV7-2 and TRBJ2-7, is GAGVSQSPSNKVTEKGKDVELRCDPISGHTALYWYRQSLGQGLEFLIYFQGNSAPDKSGLPSDRFSAERTGGSVSTLTIQRTQQEDSAVYLCASSLGSRGLDEQYFGPGTRLTVT.

V usage is TRBV15 and J usage is TRBJ1-4; maybe TRBD1 (6 bases). The CDR3 sequence is 16 residues long. Trimming left V 0 bases short and J 8 bases short, with 16 bases between. Looked up from germline, CDR1 is LNHNV and CDR2 is YYDKDF (reference sequence). Written as DNA, the CDR3 is TGTGCCACCAGCAGAGATAGCAGGGGCAGTAGGGAAAAACTGTTTTTT. Its protein product is CATSRDSRGSREKLFF.

This chain uses TRBV5-4 with TRBJ1-3, with D perhaps matching TRBD1 (6 bases). This CDR3 has 15 amino acids. Germline V CDR1 and CDR2: SGHNT, YYREEE (reference sequence). Deletions cut 2 bases from V and 4 bases from J, with 13 bases between. CDR3 protein: CASSFTGTTGNTIYF. The CDR3 bases are TGTGCCAGCAGCTTCACGGGGACAACGGGAAACACCATATATTTT.

The chain joins TRBV6-5 to TRBJ2-5; 10 bases are a match to TRBD1. The V and J ends lost 4 bases and 2 bases, in that order; junction bases with no gene match: 4. The CDR3 is 15 residues long. The V gene's germline CDR1 is MNHEY and CDR2 SVGAGI. CDR3 protein: CASSLGTGVQETQYF. In DNA form, the CDR3 reads TGTGCCAGCAGTTTAGGGACAGGGGTTCAAGAGACCCAGTACTTC.

This rearrangement joins TRBV9 to TRBJ2-7; D unclear. Trimming stripped 4 bases from V and 0 bases from J, with 5 bases between. There are 12 residues in the CDR3. The germline gives CDR1 SGDLS, CDR2 YYNGEE. Here the CDR3 reads CASSRSSYEQYF. The CDR3 DNA follows: TGTGCCAGCAGCCGTTCCTCCTACGAGCAGTACTTC.

This chain joins TRBV15 and TRBJ1-5, with 9 bases lining up with TRBD1. In germline, CDR1 is LNHNV, CDR2 YYDKDF (reference sequence). V lost 2 bases to trimming and J lost 1 base; unmatched junction nucleotides: 9. The CDR3 sequence is 18 residues long. The DNA for the CDR3 is TGTGCCACCAGCAGAAATTTTCACAGGGGGCCCAGCAATCAGCCCCAGCATTTT. This translates into CATSRNFHRGPSNQPQHF.

Regarding this clone: This same CDR3 is encoded by further DNA sequences in the sample. The rearrangement uses TRBV10-3 and TRBJ1-3; TRBD1 is a possible D gene (6 bases). Between the trimmed V and J ends, which lost 0 bases and 1 base, there was a span of 13 bases. The germline V gene encodes CDR1 ENHRY and CDR2 SYGVKD. The CDR3 extends over 17 amino acids. CDR3 nucleotides: TGTGCCATCAGTGAGTCGGTAGGGGGTTCGTCTGGAAACACCATATATTTT. The encoded protein is CAISESVGGSSGNTIYF.

The V call is TRBV30, the J call TRBJ2-3; D is possibly TRBD1 (5 bases). V lost 0 bases and J lost 4, with 11 bases in between. Germline values: CDR1 GTSNPN, CDR2 SVGIG (reference sequence). This CDR3 region has 14 residues. CDR3 in amino acids: CAWSVKGAPDTQYF. As DNA, the CDR3 is TGTGCCTGGAGTGTAAAAGGGGCACCAGATACGCAGTATTTT.

The chain combines TRBV19 with TRBJ1-5; TRBD1 might be the D (5 bases). CDR3 length: 13 amino acids. CDR1 and CDR2 (germline): LNHDA, SQIVND (reference sequence). Trimming removed 8 bases at V and 0 bases at J, with 8 bases between. This chain's CDR3 is CASQGFSNQPQHF. CDR3 bases: TGTGCCAGTCAGGGCTTTAGCAATCAGCCCCAGCATTTT.

J is TRBJ1-1 and V is TRBV5-8; D is ambiguous. The CDR3 has 14 residues. The germline gives CDR1 SGHTS, CDR2 YDEGEE. The V end was cut by 1 base, the J end by 4 bases, with 11 bases between. CDR3 nucleotide sequence: TGTGCCAGCAGCTTGCCCGGGTTGGGCACTGAAGCTTTCTTT. This sequence encodes CASSLPGLGTEAFF.

The rearrangement links TRBV7-2 to TRBJ1-2, with a tentative D call TRBD1 (5 bases). V lost 5 bases and J lost 7, with 26 bases in between. The germline V gene has CDR1 SGHTA and CDR2 FQGNSA. This CDR3 is 17 amino acids long. In DNA, the CDR3 is TGTGCCAGCAGCCTAGGCGGGCGGGCAGGAGGTGGGGGTGGCTACACCTTC. Encoded protein: CASSLGGRAGGGGGYTF. Together with reference TRBV7-2 and TRBJ1-2, the CDR3 gives the full variable domain: GAGVSQSPSNKVTEKGKDVELRCDPISGHTALYWYRQSLGQGLEFLIYFQGNSAPDKSGLPSDRFSAERTGGSVSTLTIQRTQQEDSAVYLCASSLGGRAGGGGGYTFGSGTRLTVV.

In its sample, this clone was seen a few times. The chain employs TRBV6-5 and TRBJ1-1; TRBD1 might be the D (6 bases). The CDR3 extends over 13 amino acids. Germline loops: CDR1 MNHEY, CDR2 SVGAGI. The V end lost 4 bases, the J end lost 6 bases, and 12 bases lay between the germline ends. As DNA, the CDR3 is TGTGCCAGCAGTTGGGGGGGGGCGGCTGAAGCTTTCTTT. Its protein is CASSWGGAAEAFF.

The rearrangement uses TRBV5-1 and TRBJ2-5; D gene ambiguous. The CDR3 is 15 amino acids. Germline V gives CDR1 SGHRS, CDR2 YFSETQ. Trimming pared 0 bases from V and 1 base from J, leaving 10 bases between. CDR3 protein: CASSLEGRSQETQYF. CDR3 coding DNA: TGCGCCAGCAGCTTGGAGGGCAGGTCCCAAGAGACCCAGTACTTC.

This chain uses TRBV2 with TRBJ1-2, with no clear D. The CDR3 runs 13 residues. The germline V and J ends were trimmed by 7 bases and 6 bases, with 15 bases remaining between them. Per the germline V gene, CDR1 is SNHLY and CDR2 is FYNNEI. CDR3 sequence reads: CASTSRIFNGYTF. DNA for the CDR3: TGTGCCAGCACCTCTCGGATATTTAATGGCTACACCTTC.

The chain joins TRBV14 to TRBJ1-6; possible D gene TRBD1, 5 bases. The length of the CDR3 is 21 residues. CDR1 is SGHDN and CDR2 is FVKESK in the germline V gene. V lost 0 bases to trimming and J lost 0 bases, with 21 bases between them. DNA for the CDR3: TGTGCCAGCAGCCAAGATCCCGGGACGCTCAGGGTCAGCTCCTATAATTCACCCCTCCACTTT. It yields the protein CASSQDPGTLRVSSYNSPLHF.

This clone was seen just once. The CDR3 protein is CASRTDRGPGWLEAFF. The CDR3 coding sequence is TGTGCCAGTCGAACGGACAGGGGGCCGGGATGGCTTGAAGCTTTCTTT. The chain recombines TRBV19 with TRBJ1-1, with 11 bases lining up with TRBD1. J gave up 7 bases and V 8 bases, and 15 bases lay outside the gene matches. CDR1 is LNHDA and CDR2 is SQIVND in the germline V gene (reference sequence). The CDR3 consists of 16 residues.

The chain links TRBV18 to TRBJ2-3; weak D call: TRBD1 (6 bases). The CDR3 runs to 19 residues. V shed 0 bases and J shed 3 bases, with 22 bases lying between them. Looked up from germline, CDR1 is KGHSH and CDR2 is LQKENI. The CDR3 DNA follows: TGTGCCAGCTCACCACCTAAGACGTCTGCAGGGGCCGATACAGATACGCAGTATTTT. Encoded protein: CASSPPKTSAGADTDTQYF.

This chain links TRBV5-1 with TRBJ1-4; D remains unclear. Deletions cut 0 bases from V and 4 bases from J, with 4 bases between. The CDR3 length is 13 residues. Germline V gene data show CDR1 as SGHRS and CDR2 as YFSETQ. The CDR3 here is CASSLADNEKLFF. The CDR3 DNA is TGCGCCAGCAGCTTGGCCGATAATGAAAAACTGTTTTTT.

The V gene is TRBV27, the J gene TRBJ1-2, with TRBD1 identical over 10 bases. J gave up 4 bases and V 6 bases, and 8 bases lay outside the gene matches. CDR1 and CDR2 from the germline V gene are MNHEY and SMNVEV (reference sequence). The CDR3 consists of 15 residues. The CDR3: CASSPGQGEVYGYTF. The CDR3 region has the DNA TGTGCCAGCAGCCCCGGACAGGGGGAGGTCTATGGCTACACCTTC.

V is TRBV2 and J is TRBJ1-1; tentative D call: TRBD1 (5 bases). The CDR3 consists of 14 residues. Between the trimmed V and J ends, which lost 4 bases and 4 bases, there was a span of 13 bases. Germline assignment: CDR1 SNHLY and CDR2 FYNNEI. CDR3 DNA: TGTGCCAGCAGTGGCCGGGGAGGGGCCACTGAAGCTTTCTTT. It translates to CASSGRGGATEAFF.